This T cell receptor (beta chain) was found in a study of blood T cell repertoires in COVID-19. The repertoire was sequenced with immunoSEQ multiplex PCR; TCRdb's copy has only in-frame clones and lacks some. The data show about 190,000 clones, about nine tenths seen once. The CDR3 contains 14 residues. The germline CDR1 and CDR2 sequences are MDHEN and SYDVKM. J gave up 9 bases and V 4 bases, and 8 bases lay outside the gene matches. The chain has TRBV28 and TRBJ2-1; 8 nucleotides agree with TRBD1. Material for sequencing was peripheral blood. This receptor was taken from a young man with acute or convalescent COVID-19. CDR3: CASSSDRAGREQFF. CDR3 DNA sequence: TGTGCCAGCAGTTCGGACAGGGCCGGACGTGAGCAGTTCTTC. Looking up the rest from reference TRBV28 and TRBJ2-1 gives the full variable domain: DVKVTQSSRYLVKRTGEKVFLECVQDMDHENMFWYRQDPGLGLRLIYFSYDVKMKEKGDIPEGYSVSREKKERFSLILESASTNQTSMYLCASSSDRAGREQFFGPGTRLTVL.